This T cell receptor beta chain was identified in a study of blood T cell repertoires in COVID-19. Study overall: Samples of COVID-19 (acute and convalescent) were obtained from the United States, Italy and Spain.

Germline-derived CDR1 and CDR2 are MNHEY and SMNVEV (reference sequence). The V gene lost 6 bases and the J gene lost 10 bases, with 18 bases spanning the gap. The CDR3 runs 14 residues. Only in-frame clones appear in the TCRdb table, and some are missing; sequencing was by immunoSEQ multiplex PCR. Here the sample spans fewer than 300,000 clones, about nine tenths being singletons. The clonotype originates from a woman aged 25 to 45 with COVID-19, enrolled during active disease. This chain links TRBV27 with TRBJ1-4; maybe TRBD1 (6 bases). Sequences were obtained from peripheral blood. The CDR3 loop reads CASSRGAGAGKLFF. The CDR3 nucleotides read TGTGCCAGCAGCAGAGGGGCGGGGGCTGGAAAACTGTTTTTT. Using reference TRBV27 and TRBJ1-4 for the parts outside the CDR3, the full variable domain is EAQVTQNPRYLITVTGKKLTVTCSQNMNHEYMSWYRQDPGLGLRQIYYSMNVEVTDKGDVPEGYKVSRKEKRNFPLILESPSPNQTSLYFCASSRGAGAGKLFFGSGTQLSVL.